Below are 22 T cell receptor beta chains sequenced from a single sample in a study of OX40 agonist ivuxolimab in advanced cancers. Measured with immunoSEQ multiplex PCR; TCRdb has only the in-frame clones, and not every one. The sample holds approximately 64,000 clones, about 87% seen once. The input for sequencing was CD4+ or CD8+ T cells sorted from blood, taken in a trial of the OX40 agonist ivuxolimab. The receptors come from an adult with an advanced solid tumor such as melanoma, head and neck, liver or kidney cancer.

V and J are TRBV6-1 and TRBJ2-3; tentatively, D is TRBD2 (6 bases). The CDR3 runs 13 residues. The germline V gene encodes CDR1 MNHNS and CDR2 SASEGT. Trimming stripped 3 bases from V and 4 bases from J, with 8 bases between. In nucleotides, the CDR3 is TGTGCCAGCAGTGACGGGAGTTCAGATACGCAGTATTTT. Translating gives CASSDGSSDTQYF.

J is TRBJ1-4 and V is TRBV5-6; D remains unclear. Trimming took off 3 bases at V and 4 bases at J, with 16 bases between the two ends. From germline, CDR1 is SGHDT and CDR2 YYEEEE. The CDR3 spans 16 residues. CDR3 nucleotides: TGTGCCAGCAGCTCCAGCTTGACACCTATTAATGAAAAACTGTTTTTT. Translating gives CASSSSLTPINEKLFF.

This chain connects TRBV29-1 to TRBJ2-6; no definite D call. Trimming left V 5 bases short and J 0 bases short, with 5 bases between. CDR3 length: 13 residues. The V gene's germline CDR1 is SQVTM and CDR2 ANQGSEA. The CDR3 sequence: CSVSNSGANVLTF. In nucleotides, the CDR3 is TGCAGCGTTAGCAACTCTGGGGCCAACGTCCTGACTTTC.

This chain's CDR3 is CASSDGGGRETQYF. In nucleotides, the CDR3 is TGTGCCAGCAGCGACGGGGGAGGGAGGGAGACCCAGTACTTC. V usage is TRBV7-6 and J usage is TRBJ2-5, with 7 bases fitting TRBD2. The V segment lost 5 bases and the J segment 5 bases; nucleotides outside the gene matches: 8. The CDR3 extends over 14 amino acids. Germline V gives CDR1 SGHVS, CDR2 FNYEAQ.

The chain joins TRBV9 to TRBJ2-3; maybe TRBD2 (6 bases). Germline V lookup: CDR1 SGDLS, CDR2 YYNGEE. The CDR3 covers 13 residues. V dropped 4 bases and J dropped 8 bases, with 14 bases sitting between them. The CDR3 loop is CASSSLGSGTQYF. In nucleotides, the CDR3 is TGTGCCAGCAGCTCCCTAGGTAGCGGTACGCAGTATTTT. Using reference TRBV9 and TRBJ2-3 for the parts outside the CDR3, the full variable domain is DSGVTQTPKHLITATGQRVTLRCSPRSGDLSVYWYQQSLDQGLQFLIQYYNGEERAKGNILERFSAQQFPDLHSELNLSSLELGDSALYFCASSSLGSGTQYFGPGTRLTVL.

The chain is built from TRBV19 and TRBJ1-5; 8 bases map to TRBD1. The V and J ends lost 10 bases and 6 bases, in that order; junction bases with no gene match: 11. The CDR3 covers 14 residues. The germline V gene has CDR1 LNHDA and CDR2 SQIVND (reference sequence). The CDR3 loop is CATATGTGRQPQHF. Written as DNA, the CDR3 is TGTGCCACCGCCACTGGGACAGGCCGTCAGCCCCAGCATTTT.

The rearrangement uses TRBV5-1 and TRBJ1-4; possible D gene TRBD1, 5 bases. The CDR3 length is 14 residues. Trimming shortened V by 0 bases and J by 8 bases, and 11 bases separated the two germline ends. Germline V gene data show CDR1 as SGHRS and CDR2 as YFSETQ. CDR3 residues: CASSLDPREEKLFF. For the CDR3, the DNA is TGCGCCAGCAGCTTGGATCCCAGGGAGGAAAAACTGTTTTTT.

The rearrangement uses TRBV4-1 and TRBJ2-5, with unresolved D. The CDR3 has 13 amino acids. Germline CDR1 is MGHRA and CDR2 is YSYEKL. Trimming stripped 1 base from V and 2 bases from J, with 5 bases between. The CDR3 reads CASSQGTQETQYF. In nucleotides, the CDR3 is TGCGCCAGCAGCCAAGGCACTCAAGAGACCCAGTACTTC.

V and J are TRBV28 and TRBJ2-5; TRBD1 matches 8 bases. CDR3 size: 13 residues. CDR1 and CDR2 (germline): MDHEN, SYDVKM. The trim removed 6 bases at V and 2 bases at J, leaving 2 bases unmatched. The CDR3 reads CASRYRGQETQYF. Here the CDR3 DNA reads TGTGCCAGCAGGTACAGGGGGCAAGAGACCCAGTACTTC. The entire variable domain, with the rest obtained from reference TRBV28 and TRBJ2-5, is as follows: DVKVTQSSRYLVKRTGEKVFLECVQDMDHENMFWYRQDPGLGLRLIYFSYDVKMKEKGDIPEGYSVSREKKERFSLILESASTNQTSMYLCASRYRGQETQYFGPGTRLLVL.

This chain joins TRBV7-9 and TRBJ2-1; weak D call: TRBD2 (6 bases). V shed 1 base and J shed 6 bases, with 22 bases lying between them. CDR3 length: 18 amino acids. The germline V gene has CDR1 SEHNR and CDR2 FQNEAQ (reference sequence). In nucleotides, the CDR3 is TGTGCCAGCAGCTTAGGGACCAGTCTTATATGGGGACTCAATGAGCAGTTCTTC. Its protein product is CASSLGTSLIWGLNEQFF.

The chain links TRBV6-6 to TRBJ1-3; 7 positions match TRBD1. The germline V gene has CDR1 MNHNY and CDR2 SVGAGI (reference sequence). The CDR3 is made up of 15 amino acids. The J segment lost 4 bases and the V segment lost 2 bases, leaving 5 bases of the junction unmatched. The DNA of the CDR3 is TGTGCCAGCAGTTACGACAGGGCAGGAGGAAACACCATATATTTT. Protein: CASSYDRAGGNTIYF.

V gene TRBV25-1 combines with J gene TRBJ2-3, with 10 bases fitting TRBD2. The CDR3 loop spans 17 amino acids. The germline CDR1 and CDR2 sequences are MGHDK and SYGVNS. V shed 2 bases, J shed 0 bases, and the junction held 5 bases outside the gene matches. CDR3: CASSEPRGLASTDTQYF. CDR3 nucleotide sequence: TGTGCCAGCAGTGAACCCCGGGGACTAGCGAGCACAGATACGCAGTATTTT. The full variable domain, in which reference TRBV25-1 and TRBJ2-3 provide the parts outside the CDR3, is EADIYQTPRYLVIGTGKKITLECSQTMGHDKMYWYQQDPGMELHLIHYSYGVNSTEKGDLSSESTVSRIRTEHFPLTLESARPSHTSQYLCASSEPRGLASTDTQYFGPGTRLTVL.

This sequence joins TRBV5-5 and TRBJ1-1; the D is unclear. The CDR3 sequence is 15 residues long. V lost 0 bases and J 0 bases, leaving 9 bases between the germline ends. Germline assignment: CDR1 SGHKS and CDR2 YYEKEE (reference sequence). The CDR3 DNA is TGTGCCAGCAGCTTGGACAGCTACTTGAACACTGAAGCTTTCTTT. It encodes CASSLDSYLNTEAFF.

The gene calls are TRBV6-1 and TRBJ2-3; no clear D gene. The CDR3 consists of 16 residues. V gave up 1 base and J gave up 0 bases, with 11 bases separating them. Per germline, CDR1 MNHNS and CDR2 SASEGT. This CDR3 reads CASSEERDFSTDTQYF. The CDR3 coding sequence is TGTGCCAGCAGTGAAGAAAGAGATTTTAGCACAGATACGCAGTATTTT.

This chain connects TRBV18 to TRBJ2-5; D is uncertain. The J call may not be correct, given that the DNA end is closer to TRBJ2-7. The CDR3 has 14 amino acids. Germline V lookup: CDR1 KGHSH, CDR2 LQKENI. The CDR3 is CASSPPEGVYEQYF. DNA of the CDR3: TGTGCCAGCTCACCACCGGAAGGTGTCTACGAGCAGTACTTC.

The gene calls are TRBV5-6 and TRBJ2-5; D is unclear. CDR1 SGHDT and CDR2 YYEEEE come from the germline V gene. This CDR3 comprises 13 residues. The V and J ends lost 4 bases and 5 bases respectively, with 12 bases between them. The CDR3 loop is CASSPAGMETQYF. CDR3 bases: TGTGCCAGCAGCCCAGCAGGTATGGAGACCCAGTACTTC.

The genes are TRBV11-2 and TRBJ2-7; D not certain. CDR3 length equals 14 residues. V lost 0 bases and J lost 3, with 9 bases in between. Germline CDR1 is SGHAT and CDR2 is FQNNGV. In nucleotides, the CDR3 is TGTGCCAGCAGCTTAGATAACCAAGTCTACGAGCAGTACTTC. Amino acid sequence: CASSLDNQVYEQYF.

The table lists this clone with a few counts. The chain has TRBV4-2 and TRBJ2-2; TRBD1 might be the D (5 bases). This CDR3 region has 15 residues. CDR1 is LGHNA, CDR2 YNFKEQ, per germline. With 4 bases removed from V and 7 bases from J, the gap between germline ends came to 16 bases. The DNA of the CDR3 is TGTGCCAGCAGCCTCCACAGGTCGGGCTTCGGGGAGCTGTTTTTT. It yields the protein CASSLHRSGFGELFF.

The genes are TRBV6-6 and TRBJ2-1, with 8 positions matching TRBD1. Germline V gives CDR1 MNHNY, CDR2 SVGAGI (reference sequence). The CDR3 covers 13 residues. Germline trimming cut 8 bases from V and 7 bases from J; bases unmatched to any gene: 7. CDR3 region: CASQGQDWNEQFF. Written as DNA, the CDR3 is TGTGCCAGCCAGGGACAGGACTGGAATGAGCAGTTCTTC.

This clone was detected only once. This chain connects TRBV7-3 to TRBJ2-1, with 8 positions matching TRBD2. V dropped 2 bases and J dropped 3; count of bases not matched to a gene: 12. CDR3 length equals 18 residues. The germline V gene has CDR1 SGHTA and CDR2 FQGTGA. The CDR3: CASSLYPPGTRGYNEQFF. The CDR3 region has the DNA TGTGCCAGCAGCTTATACCCCCCCGGGACTAGGGGCTACAATGAGCAGTTCTTC.

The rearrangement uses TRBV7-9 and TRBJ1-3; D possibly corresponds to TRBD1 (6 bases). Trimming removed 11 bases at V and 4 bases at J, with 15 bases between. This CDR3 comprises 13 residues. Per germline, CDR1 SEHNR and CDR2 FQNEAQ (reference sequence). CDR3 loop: CAGGSRLGNTIYF. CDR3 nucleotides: TGTGCCGGGGGCTCTAGGCTAGGAAACACCATATATTTT. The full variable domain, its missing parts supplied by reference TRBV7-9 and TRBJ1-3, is DTGVSQNPRHKITKRGQNVTFRCDPISEHNRLYWYRQTLGQGPEFLTYFQNEAQLEKSRLLSDRFSAERPKGSFSTLEIQRTEQGDSAMYLCAGGSRLGNTIYFGEGSWLTVV.

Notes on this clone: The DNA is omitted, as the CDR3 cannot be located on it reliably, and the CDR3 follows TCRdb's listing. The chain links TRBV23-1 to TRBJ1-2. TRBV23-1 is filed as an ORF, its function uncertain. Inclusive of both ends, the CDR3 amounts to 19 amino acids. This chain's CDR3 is CASSQSPDPFGPGAYGYTF.